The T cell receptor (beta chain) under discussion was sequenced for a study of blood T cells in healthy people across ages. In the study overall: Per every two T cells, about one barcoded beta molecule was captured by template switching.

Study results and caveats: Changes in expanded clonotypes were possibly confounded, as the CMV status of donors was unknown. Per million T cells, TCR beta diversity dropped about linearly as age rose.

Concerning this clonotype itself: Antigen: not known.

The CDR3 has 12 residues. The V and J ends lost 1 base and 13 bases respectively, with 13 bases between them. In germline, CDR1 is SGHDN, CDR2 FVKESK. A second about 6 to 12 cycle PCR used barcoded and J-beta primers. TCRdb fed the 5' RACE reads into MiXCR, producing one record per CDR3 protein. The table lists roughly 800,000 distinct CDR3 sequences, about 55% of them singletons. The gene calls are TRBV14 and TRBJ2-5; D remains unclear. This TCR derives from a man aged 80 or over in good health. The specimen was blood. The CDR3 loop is CASSQVSHSRYF. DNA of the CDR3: TGTGCCAGCAGCCAAGTTTCACATTCCCGGTACTTC.